This T cell receptor beta chain comes out of a study of T cell responses to AZD1222 COVID-19 vaccine. Study-wide points: Baseline seropositives among AZD1222 recipients totaled only 5 or 6. There were mostly white British donors and more females than males, and clonal diversity was possibly underestimated.

Profiled with immunoSEQ multiplex PCR; TCRdb holds only in-frame clones, not every one. The sample lists about 190,000 clones, approximately 91% occurring once. The ends were cut back, 2 bases at V and 3 bases at J, with 14 bases in the middle. CDR1 MNHEY and CDR2 SMNVEV come from the germline V gene (reference sequence). This CDR3 region has 15 residues. Notes on this clone: Its antigen is undetermined.

J is TRBJ2-7 and V is TRBV27, with D possibly matching TRBD1 (6 bases). The source was peripheral blood, collected on day 0 of AZD1222 vaccination. This TCR came from an adult in good health. The CDR3 region is CASSLRGGDFYEQYF. DNA for the CDR3: TGTGCCAGCAGTTTAAGAGGGGGTGACTTCTACGAGCAGTACTTC.